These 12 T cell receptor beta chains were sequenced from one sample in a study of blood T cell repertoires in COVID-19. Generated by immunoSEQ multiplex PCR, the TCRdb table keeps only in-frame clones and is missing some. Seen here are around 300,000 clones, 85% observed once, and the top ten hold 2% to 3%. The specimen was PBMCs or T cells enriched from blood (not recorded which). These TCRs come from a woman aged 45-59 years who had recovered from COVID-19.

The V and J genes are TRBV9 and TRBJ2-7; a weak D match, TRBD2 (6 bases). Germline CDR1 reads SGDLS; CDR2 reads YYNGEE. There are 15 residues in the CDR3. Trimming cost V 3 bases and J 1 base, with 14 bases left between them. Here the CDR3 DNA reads TGTGCCAGCAGCGCGGGGGTATATGGATCCTACGAGCAGTACTTC. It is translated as CASSAGVYGSYEQYF.

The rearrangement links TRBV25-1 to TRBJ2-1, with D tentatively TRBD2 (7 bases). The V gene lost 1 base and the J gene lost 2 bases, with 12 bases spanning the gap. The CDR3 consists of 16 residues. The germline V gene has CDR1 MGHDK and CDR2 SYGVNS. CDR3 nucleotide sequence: TGTGCCAGCAGTGAATTGGGGCGGGGGCCCTACAATGAGCAGTTCTTC. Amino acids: CASSELGRGPYNEQFF.

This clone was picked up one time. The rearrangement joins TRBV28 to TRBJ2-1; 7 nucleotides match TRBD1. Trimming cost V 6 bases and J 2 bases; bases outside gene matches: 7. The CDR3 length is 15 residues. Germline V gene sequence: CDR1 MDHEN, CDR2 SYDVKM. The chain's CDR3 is CASRKTGIAYNEQFF. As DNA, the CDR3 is TGTGCCAGCAGGAAGACAGGGATCGCCTACAATGAGCAGTTCTTC.

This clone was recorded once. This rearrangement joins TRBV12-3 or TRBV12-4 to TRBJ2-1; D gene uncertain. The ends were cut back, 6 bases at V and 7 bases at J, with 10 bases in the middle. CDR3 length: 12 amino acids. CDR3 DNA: TGTGCCAGCAGGAGCGTATATAATGAGCAGTTCTTC. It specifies CASRSVYNEQFF.

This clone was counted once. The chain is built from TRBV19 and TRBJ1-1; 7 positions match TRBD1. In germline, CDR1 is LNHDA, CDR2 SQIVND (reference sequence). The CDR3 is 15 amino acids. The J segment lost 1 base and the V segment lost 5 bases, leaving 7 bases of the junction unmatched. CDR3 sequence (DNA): TGTGCCAGTAGTCCTACAGGGGTTAGGAACACTGAAGCTTTCTTT. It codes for CASSPTGVRNTEAFF.

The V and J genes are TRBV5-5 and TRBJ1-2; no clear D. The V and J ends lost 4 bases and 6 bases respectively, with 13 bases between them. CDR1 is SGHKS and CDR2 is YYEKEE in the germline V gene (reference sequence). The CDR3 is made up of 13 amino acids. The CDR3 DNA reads TGTGCCAGCAGCGCGGAGGTACTGAATGGCTACACCTTC. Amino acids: CASSAEVLNGYTF.

CDR3 sequence reads: CASNSGGGGNQPQHF. The CDR3 bases are TGTGCCAGCAACTCGGGGGGGGGCGGCAATCAGCCCCAGCATTTT. The rearrangement links TRBV27 to TRBJ1-5; D might be TRBD1 (6 bases). V gave up 7 bases and J gave up 2 bases, with 15 bases separating them. This CDR3 spans 15 amino acids. Per the germline V gene, CDR1 is MNHEY and CDR2 is SMNVEV (reference sequence).

The CDR3: CASGLNREGEQYF. The CDR3, as DNA: TGTGCTAGTGGTTTGAACAGGGAGGGAGAGCAGTACTTC. The chain is built from TRBV12-5 and TRBJ2-7; tentatively, D is TRBD2 (7 bases). The CDR3 is 13 residues long. V was shortened by 2 bases and J by 7 bases, with 12 bases between the two germline ends. Germline-derived CDR1 and CDR2 are LGHNT and FRNRAP.

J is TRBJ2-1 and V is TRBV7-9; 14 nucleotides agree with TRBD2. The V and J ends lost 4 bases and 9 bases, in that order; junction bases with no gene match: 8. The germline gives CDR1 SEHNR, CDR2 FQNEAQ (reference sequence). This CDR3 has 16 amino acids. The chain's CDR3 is CASSSLTSGGEVEQFF. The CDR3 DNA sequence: TGTGCCAGCAGCTCATTGACTAGCGGGGGGGAGGTTGAGCAGTTCTTC.

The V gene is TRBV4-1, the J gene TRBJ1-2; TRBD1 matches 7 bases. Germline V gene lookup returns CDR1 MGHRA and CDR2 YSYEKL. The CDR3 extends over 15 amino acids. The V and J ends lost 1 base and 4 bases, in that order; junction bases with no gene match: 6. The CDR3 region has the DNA TGCGCCAGCAGCCAAGGGCCAGGGGGTACCTATGGCTACACCTTC. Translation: CASSQGPGGTYGYTF.

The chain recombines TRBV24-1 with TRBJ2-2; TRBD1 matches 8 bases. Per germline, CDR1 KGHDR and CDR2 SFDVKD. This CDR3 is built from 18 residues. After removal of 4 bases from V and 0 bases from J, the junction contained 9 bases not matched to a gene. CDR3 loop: CATSELGQGLANTGELFF. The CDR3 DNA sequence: TGTGCCACCAGTGAACTCGGACAGGGTTTGGCGAACACCGGGGAGCTGTTTTTT.

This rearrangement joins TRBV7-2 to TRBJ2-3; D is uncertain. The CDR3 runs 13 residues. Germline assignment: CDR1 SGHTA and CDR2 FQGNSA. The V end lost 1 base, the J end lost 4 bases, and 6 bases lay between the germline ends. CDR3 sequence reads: CASSLGAADTQYF. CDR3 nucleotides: TGTGCCAGCAGCTTAGGTGCAGCAGATACGCAGTATTTT.